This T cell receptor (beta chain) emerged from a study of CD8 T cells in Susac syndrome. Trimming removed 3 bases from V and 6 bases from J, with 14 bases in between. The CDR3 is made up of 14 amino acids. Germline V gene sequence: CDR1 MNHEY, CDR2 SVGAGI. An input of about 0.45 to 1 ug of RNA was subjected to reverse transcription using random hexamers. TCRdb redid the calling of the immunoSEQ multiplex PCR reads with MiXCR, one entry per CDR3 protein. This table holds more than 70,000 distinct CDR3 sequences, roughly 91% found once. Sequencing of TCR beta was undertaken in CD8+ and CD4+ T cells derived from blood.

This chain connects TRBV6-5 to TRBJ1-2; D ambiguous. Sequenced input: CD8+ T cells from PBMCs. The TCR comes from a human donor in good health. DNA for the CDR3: TGTGCCAGCAGTTATACGAGCTTTAGTAATGGCTACACCTTC. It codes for CASSYTSFSNGYTF.